These 15 T cell receptor beta chains originate from one sample sequenced in a study of identical twins. TCRdb redid the calling of the 5' RACE reads with MiXCR, one entry per CDR3 protein. The sample lists approximately 260,000 distinct CDR3 sequences; about 14% were seen once. Sequenced sample: memory (CD45RO+) T cells sorted from blood. The receptors come from a woman younger than 30 in good health.

This chain links TRBV12-3 or TRBV12-4 with TRBJ1-1; no clear D gene. Trimming shortened V by 1 base and J by 7 bases, and 7 bases separated the two germline ends. The CDR3 contains 12 residues. CDR3 nucleotide sequence: TGTGCCAGCAGTTTAGAGACCATTGAAGCTTTCTTT. Its translation is CASSLETIEAFF.

The rearrangement links TRBV14 to TRBJ1-5; no firm D call. V gave up 7 bases and J gave up 7 bases, with 14 bases separating them. The CDR3 is made up of 13 amino acids. Germline assignment: CDR1 SGHDN and CDR2 FVKESK. CDR3 sequence reads: CASNLRLGQPQHF. The CDR3 DNA follows: TGTGCCAGCAACCTACGGCTCGGCCAGCCCCAGCATTTT.

This chain's CDR3 is CASYTGLWEDTGELFF. The DNA for the CDR3 is TGTGCCAGTTATACGGGACTCTGGGAGGACACCGGGGAGCTGTTTTTT. The chain recombines TRBV7-9 with TRBJ2-2; D is possibly TRBD2 (6 bases). The germline V gene encodes CDR1 SEHNR and CDR2 FQNEAQ (reference sequence). Trimming took 9 bases from V and 3 from J, leaving 20 bases between them. CDR3 length: 16 residues.

This clonotype was picked up a small number of times. The V call is TRBV6-2 or TRBV6-3, the J call TRBJ2-7; D might be TRBD2 (6 bases). The CDR3 runs 14 residues. Trimming took off 7 bases at V and 3 bases at J, with 16 bases between the two ends. The germline V gene encodes CDR1 MNHEY and CDR2 SVGEGT. CDR3 sequence reads: CASKRPGLDYEQYF. As DNA, the CDR3 is TGTGCCAGCAAACGTCCGGGACTGGACTACGAGCAGTACTTC.

This chain uses TRBV15 with TRBJ2-2; D perhaps matches TRBD2 (6 bases). V lost 4 bases to trimming and J lost 0 bases, with 12 bases between them. This CDR3 is 16 amino acids long. Germline V lookup: CDR1 LNHNV, CDR2 YYDKDF (reference sequence). The CDR3 loop reads CATSKPWGANTGELFF. The CDR3 DNA reads TGTGCCACCAGCAAACCCTGGGGGGCGAACACCGGGGAGCTGTTTTTT.

This clonotype has only a few counts. V usage is TRBV18 and J usage is TRBJ2-7; 12 bases map to TRBD1. Germline-derived CDR1 and CDR2 are KGHSH and LQKENI. The CDR3 length is 16 residues. The V gene end was trimmed by 4 bases and the J gene end by 7 bases; junction bases not matched to a gene: 11. CDR3 sequence reads: CASSQSPGTGGGEQYF. CDR3 bases: TGTGCCAGCTCACAAAGCCCCGGGACAGGGGGCGGGGAGCAGTACTTC.

This sequence joins TRBV27 and TRBJ2-7; tentatively, D is TRBD1 (5 bases). The CDR3 sequence is 13 residues long. CDR1 and CDR2 from the germline V gene are MNHEY and SMNVEV (reference sequence). With 6 bases removed from V and 2 bases from J, the gap between germline ends came to 11 bases. The chain's CDR3 is CASSRTTPYEQYF. DNA for the CDR3: TGTGCCAGCAGCCGGACAACACCCTACGAGCAGTACTTC.

V and J are TRBV27 and TRBJ1-1; D gene ambiguous. The CDR3 is 14 residues long. Trimming stripped 5 bases from V and 4 bases from J, with 14 bases between. Germline CDR1 is MNHEY and CDR2 is SMNVEV (reference sequence). In DNA, the CDR3 is TGTGCCAGCAGTACCCGAGGAGTGTTCACTGAAGCTTTCTTT. This gives the protein CASSTRGVFTEAFF.

This clonotype came up a few times. This chain links TRBV4-3 with TRBJ2-2; 7 positions match TRBD1. In germline, CDR1 is LGHNA, CDR2 YSLEER. J gave up 4 bases and V 8 bases, and 10 bases lay outside the gene matches. CDR3 length: 15 residues. The CDR3 DNA sequence: TGCGCCAGCCCCTCTGACAGGGTAGCCACCGGGGAGCTGTTTTTT. It yields the protein CASPSDRVATGELFF.

This clonotype has a handful of counts. The rearrangement joins TRBV7-2 to TRBJ2-1; no firm D call. Germline values: CDR1 SGHTA, CDR2 FQGNSA. CDR3 length equals 14 residues. Trimming took off 7 bases at V and 4 bases at J, with 14 bases between the two ends. This chain's CDR3 is CASTRSPFYNEQFF. CDR3 nucleotides: TGTGCCAGCACTCGTTCCCCCTTTTACAATGAGCAGTTCTTC.

This clonotype was found a few times. V is TRBV7-9 and J is TRBJ1-6; the D is unclear. V was clipped by 4 bases and J by 0 bases, with 10 bases between them. Germline-derived CDR1 and CDR2 are SEHNR and FQNEAQ (reference sequence). The CDR3 has 16 amino acids. In DNA, the CDR3 is TGTGCCAGCAGCTCCGGACGCAGCTCCTATAATTCACCCCTCCACTTT. Translating it yields CASSSGRSSYNSPLHF. Full variable domain (outside the CDR3, taken from reference TRBV7-9 and TRBJ1-6): DTGVSQNPRHKITKRGQNVTFRCDPISEHNRLYWYRQTLGQGPEFLTYFQNEAQLEKSRLLSDRFSAERPKGSFSTLEIQRTEQGDSAMYLCASSSGRSSYNSPLHFGNGTRLTVT.

This clonotype was counted many times. The V gene is TRBV5-5, the J gene TRBJ1-6; D call uncertain. The CDR3 spans 13 residues. Trimming pared 2 bases from V and 7 bases from J, leaving 7 bases between. Germline assignment: CDR1 SGHKS and CDR2 YYEKEE (reference sequence). Written as DNA, the CDR3 is TGTGCCAGCAGCTTAAGTGAAAATTCACCCCTCCACTTT. It encodes CASSLSENSPLHF.

This clonotype occurred a few times. V gene TRBV20-1 combines with J gene TRBJ2-1; tentatively, D is TRBD2 (7 bases). The germline gives CDR1 DFQATT, CDR2 SNEGSKA (reference sequence). The CDR3 loop spans 17 amino acids. Trimming removed 5 bases from V and 1 base from J, with 21 bases in between. The CDR3 is CSAQGSGRGASYNEQFF. DNA of the CDR3: TGCAGTGCTCAAGGGTCCGGACGGGGGGCTTCCTACAATGAGCAGTTCTTC.

Regarding this clonotype: The junction and the germline gene differ at one end; a read error may be behind it. V is TRBV12-3 or TRBV12-4 and J is TRBJ2-2; the match to TRBD2 covers 8 bases. The CDR3 spans 15 residues. CDR3 in DNA: TGTGCCAGCAGTAGCGGGGGCCCGAACACCGGGGAACTGTTTTTT. Translating it yields CASSSGGPNTGELFF.

The J gene is TRBJ2-3, the V gene TRBV4-2; D is possibly TRBD2 (7 bases). The CDR3 has 16 residues. V dropped 2 bases and J dropped 4 bases, with 16 bases sitting between them. The germline CDR1 and CDR2 sequences are LGHNA and YNFKEQ. The CDR3 nucleotides read TGTGCCAGCAGCCAAACGAGGGGGGGCGTGTCAGATACGCAGTATTTT. Translated, it gives CASSQTRGGVSDTQYF.